Below are 8 T cell receptor beta chains sequenced from a single sample in a study of PD-1 blockade in classical Hodgkin lymphoma. TCRdb keeps only in-frame clones here, not all; method: immunoSEQ multiplex PCR. This table holds fewer than 25,000 clones, 70% to 90% found once. The time point: cycle 4 day 1 (C4D1), after around six weeks of nivolumab. All patients experienced relapse after autologous stem cell transplantation, and brentuximab vedotin exposure was variable. The sample consisted of peripheral blood mononuclear cells (PBMCs), taken before the fourth cycle of nivolumab. Receptors originate from a human donor with classical Hodgkin lymphoma.

V and J are TRBV6-5 and TRBJ2-7; D is unresolved. Trimming stripped 7 bases from V and 0 bases from J, with 10 bases between. The CDR3 contains 13 residues. The germline V gene encodes CDR1 MNHEY and CDR2 SVGAGI. CDR3 sequence (DNA): TGTGCCAGCAAGGGTGGCAACTCCTACGAGCAGTACTTC. Protein sequence: CASKGGNSYEQYF.

V gene TRBV4-2 combines with J gene TRBJ2-3, with 13 bases that match TRBD2. CDR1 LGHNA and CDR2 YNFKEQ come from the germline V gene. This CDR3 is 16 amino acids long. V dropped 4 bases and J dropped 1; count of bases not matched to a gene: 2. The CDR3 coding sequence is TGTGCCAGCAGCCCCGGACTAGCGGGGGGCACAGATACGCAGTATTTT. This gives the protein CASSPGLAGGTDTQYF.

The rearrangement links TRBV28 to TRBJ1-2; D possibly corresponds to TRBD1 (5 bases). Germline loops: CDR1 MDHEN, CDR2 SYDVKM. The CDR3 length is 13 residues. The V gene lost 7 bases and the J gene lost 5 bases, with 14 bases spanning the gap. CDR3 coding DNA: TGTGCCAGCATTAACAGGCTTAGATATGGCTACACCTTC. This gives the protein CASINRLRYGYTF.

This chain joins TRBV7-9 and TRBJ2-5; 11 bases are shared with TRBD2. The CDR3 loop spans 16 amino acids. CDR1 is SEHNR, CDR2 FQNEAQ, per germline (reference sequence). V lost 4 bases, J lost 1 base, and 5 bases stayed unmatched. The CDR3 DNA follows: TGTGCCAGCAGCTCCCTAGCGGGGGGCCGCCAAGAGACCCAGTACTTC. Translation gives CASSSLAGGRQETQYF. The variable domain in full, with the rest retrieved from reference TRBV7-9 and TRBJ2-5, is DTGVSQNPRHKITKRGQNVTFRCDPISEHNRLYWYRQTLGQGPEFLTYFQNEAQLEKSRLLSDRFSAERPKGSFSTLEIQRTEQGDSAMYLCASSSLAGGRQETQYFGPGTRLLVL.

The CDR3 DNA follows: TGTGCCAGCAGCTTCGGGCAGGGCGTCGCTAACTATGGCTACACCTTC. Protein product: CASSFGQGVANYGYTF. V usage is TRBV7-9 and J usage is TRBJ1-2; possibly TRBD1 for D (5 bases). V was pared by 3 bases and J by 0 bases, with 14 bases between. This CDR3 has 16 residues. Germline V gene lookup returns CDR1 SEHNR and CDR2 FQNEAQ (reference sequence).

The DNA of the CDR3 is TGTGCCAGCAGTGTAGGGGTGGAGACCCAGTACTTC. Protein product: CASSVGVETQYF. The chain couples TRBV2 to TRBJ2-5; tentative D call: TRBD1 (5 bases). The germline V and J ends were trimmed by 4 bases and 5 bases, with 8 bases remaining between them. This CDR3 is 12 amino acids long. Per the germline V gene, CDR1 is SNHLY and CDR2 is FYNNEI.

This clone was picked up a small number of times. This rearrangement joins TRBV9 to TRBJ1-2; D is perhaps TRBD1 (5 bases). Germline-derived CDR1 and CDR2 are SGDLS and YYNGEE. This CDR3 comprises 19 residues. Trimming took off 7 bases at V and 1 base at J, with 29 bases between the two ends. The CDR3 spells CASPRIGGKYCNCNYGYTF. CDR3 coding DNA: TGTGCCAGCCCCCGGATCGGGGGGAAATATTGCAACTGTAACTATGGCTACACCTTC.

The CDR3 here is CASSYSFTQFF. The CDR3 DNA sequence: TGTGCCAGCAGTTACTCTTTTACGCAGTTCTTC. The gene calls are TRBV6-6 and TRBJ2-1; D call uncertain. The CDR3 loop spans 11 amino acids. Looked up from germline, CDR1 is MNHNY and CDR2 is SVGAGI (reference sequence). With 0 bases removed from V and 12 bases from J, the gap between germline ends came to 6 bases.